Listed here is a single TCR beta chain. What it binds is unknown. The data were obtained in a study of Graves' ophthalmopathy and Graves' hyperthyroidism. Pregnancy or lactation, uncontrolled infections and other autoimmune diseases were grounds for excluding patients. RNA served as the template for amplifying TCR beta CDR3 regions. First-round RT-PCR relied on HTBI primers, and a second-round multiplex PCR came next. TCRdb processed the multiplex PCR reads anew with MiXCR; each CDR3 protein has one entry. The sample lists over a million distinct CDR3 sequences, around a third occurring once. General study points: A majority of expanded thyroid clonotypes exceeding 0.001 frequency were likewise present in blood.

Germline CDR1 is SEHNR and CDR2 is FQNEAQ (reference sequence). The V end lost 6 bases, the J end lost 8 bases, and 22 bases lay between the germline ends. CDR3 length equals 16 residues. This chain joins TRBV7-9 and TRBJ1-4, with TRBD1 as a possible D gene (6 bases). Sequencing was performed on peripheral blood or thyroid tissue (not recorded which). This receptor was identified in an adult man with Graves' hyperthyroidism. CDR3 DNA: TGTGCCAGCAGAGCTAGTTCGACAGGTTGGCGAGAAAAACTGTTTTTT. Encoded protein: CASRASSTGWREKLFF.